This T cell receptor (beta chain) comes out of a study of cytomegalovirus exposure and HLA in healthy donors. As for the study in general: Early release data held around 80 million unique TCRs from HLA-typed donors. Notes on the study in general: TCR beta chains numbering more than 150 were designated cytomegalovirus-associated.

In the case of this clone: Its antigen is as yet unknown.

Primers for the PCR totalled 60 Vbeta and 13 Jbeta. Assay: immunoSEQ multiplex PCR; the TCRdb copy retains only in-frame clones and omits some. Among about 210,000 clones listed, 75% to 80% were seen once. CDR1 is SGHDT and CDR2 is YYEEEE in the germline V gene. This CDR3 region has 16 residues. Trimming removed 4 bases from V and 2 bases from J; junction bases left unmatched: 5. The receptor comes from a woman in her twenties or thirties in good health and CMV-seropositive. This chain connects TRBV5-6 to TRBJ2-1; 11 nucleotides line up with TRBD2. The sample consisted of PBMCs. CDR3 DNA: TGTGCCAGCAGCCCGGATAGCGGGAGGGCCTACAATGAGCAGTTCTTC. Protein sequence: CASSPDSGRAYNEQFF. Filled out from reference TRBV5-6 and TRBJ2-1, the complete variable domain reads DAGVTQSPTHLIKTRGQQVTLRCSPKSGHDTVSWYQQALGQGPQFIFQYYEEEERQRGNFPDRFSGHQFPNYSSELNVNALLLGDSALYLCASSPDSGRAYNEQFFGPGTRLTVL.